This T cell receptor beta chain was sequenced in a study of T cell responses to AZD1222 COVID-19 vaccine. Profiling relied on immunoSEQ multiplex PCR, and the TCRdb table lists in-frame clones only, not all of them. This table holds under 150,000 clones, about 92% found once. CDR3 length: 10 amino acids. CDR1 and CDR2 from the germline V gene are MNHNY and SVGAGI (reference sequence). The study, taken as a whole, reports: Rises in breadth and depth of Spike-specific TCRs came after two AZD1222 doses.

The table lists this clone with a count of one. Its antigen is undetermined. The sequences come from peripheral blood, collected on day 0 of AZD1222 vaccination. This receptor was identified in an adult in good health. V and J are TRBV6-6 and TRBJ2-3, with D perhaps TRBD1 or TRBD2 (5 bases each). DNA for the CDR3: TGTGCTACGGGACCAGATACGCAGTATTTT. It codes for CATGPDTQYF.